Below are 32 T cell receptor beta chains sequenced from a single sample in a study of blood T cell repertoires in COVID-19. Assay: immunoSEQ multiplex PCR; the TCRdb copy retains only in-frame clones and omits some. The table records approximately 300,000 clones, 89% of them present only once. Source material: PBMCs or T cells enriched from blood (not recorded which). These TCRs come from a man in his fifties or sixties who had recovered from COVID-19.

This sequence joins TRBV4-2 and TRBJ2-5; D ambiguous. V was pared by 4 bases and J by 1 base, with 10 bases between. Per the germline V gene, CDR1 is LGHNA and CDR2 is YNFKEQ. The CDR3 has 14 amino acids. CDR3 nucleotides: TGTGCCAGCAGCCCTTCCCAGGCCCAAGAGACCCAGTACTTC. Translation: CASSPSQAQETQYF.

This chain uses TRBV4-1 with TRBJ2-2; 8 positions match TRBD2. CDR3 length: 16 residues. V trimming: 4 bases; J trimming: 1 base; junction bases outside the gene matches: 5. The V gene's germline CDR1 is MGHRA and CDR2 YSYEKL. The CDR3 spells CASSLLAALNTGELFF. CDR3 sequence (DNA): TGCGCCAGCAGCCTACTAGCGGCCTTGAACACCGGGGAGCTGTTTTTT.

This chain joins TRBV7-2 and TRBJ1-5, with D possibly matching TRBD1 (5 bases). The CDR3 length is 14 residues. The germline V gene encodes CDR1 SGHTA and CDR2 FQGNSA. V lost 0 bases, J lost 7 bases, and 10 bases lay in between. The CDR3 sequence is CASSLAQGGQPQHF. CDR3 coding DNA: TGTGCCAGCAGCTTAGCCCAGGGAGGGCAGCCCCAGCATTTT.

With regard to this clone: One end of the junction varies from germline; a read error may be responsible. Here the CDR3 DNA reads TGCGCCAGCAGCCAAGACCCTAGGACAGCACGTTACTCGTTC. Residues: CASSQDPRTARYSF. V and J are TRBV4-1 and TRBJ2-7; D is possibly TRBD1 (6 bases). The CDR3 contains 14 residues. From germline, CDR1 is MGHRA and CDR2 YSYEKL.

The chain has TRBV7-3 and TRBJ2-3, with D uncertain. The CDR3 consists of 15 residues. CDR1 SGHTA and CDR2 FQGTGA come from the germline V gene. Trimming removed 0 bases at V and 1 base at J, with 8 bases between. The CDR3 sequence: CASSLTGSGTDTQYF. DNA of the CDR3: TGTGCCAGCAGCTTAACCGGGTCCGGCACAGATACGCAGTATTTT. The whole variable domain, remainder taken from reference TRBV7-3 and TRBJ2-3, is GAGVSQTPSNKVTEKGKYVELRCDPISGHTALYWYRQSLGQGPEFLIYFQGTGAADDSGLPNDRFFAVRPEGSVSTLKIQRTERGDSAVYLCASSLTGSGTDTQYFGPGTRLTVL.

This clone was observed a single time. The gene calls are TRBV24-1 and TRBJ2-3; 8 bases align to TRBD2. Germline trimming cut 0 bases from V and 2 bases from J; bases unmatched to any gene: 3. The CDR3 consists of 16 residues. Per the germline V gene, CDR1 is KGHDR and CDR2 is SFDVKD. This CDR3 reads CATSDLPGRATDTQYF. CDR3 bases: TGTGCCACCAGTGATTTGCCCGGGAGGGCCACAGATACGCAGTATTTT.

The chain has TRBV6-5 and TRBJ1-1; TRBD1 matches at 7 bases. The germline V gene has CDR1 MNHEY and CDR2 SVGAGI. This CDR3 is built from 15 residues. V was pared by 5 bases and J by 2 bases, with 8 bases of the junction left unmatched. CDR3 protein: CASSRPGQTNTEAFF. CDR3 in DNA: TGTGCCAGCAGTCGCCCGGGACAGACAAACACTGAAGCTTTCTTT.

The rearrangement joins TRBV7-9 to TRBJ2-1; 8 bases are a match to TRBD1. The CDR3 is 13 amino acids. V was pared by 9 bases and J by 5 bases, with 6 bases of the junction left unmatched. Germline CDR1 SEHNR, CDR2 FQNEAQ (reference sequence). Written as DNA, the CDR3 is TGTGCCAGTACCTTGACAGGGGACAATGAGCAGTTCTTC. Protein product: CASTLTGDNEQFF.

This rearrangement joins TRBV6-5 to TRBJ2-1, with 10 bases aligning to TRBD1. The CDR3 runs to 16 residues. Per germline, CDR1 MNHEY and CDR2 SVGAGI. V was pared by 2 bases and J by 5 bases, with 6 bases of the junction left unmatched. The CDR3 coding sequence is TGTGCCAGCAGTTACCCCAGGACAGGGGGACACAATGAGCAGTTCTTC. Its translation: CASSYPRTGGHNEQFF.

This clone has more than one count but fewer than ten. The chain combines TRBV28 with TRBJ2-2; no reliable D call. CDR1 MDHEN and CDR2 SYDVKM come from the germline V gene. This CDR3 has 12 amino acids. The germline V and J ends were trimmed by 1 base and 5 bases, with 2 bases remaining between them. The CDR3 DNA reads TGTGCCAGCAGTTTATCGACCGGGGAGCTGTTTTTT. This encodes CASSLSTGELFF.

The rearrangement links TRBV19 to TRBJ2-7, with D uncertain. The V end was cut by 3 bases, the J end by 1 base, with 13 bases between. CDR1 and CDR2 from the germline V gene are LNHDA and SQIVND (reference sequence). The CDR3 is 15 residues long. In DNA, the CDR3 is TGTGCCAGTAGTATGCGAGGTATGGATTCCTACGAGCAGTACTTC. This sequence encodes CASSMRGMDSYEQYF. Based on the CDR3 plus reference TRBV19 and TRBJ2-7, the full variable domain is DGGITQSPKYLFRKEGQNVTLSCEQNLNHDAMYWYRQDPGQGLRLIYYSQIVNDFQKGDIAEGYSVSREKKESFPLTVTSAQKNPTAFYLCASSMRGMDSYEQYFGPGTRLTVT.

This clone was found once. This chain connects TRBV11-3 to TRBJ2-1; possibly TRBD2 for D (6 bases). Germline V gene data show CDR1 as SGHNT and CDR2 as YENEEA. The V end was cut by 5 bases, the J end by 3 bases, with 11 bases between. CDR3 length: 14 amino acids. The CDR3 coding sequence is TGTGCCAGCAGCAAGAATAGCGGCTACAATGAGCAGTTCTTC. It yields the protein CASSKNSGYNEQFF.

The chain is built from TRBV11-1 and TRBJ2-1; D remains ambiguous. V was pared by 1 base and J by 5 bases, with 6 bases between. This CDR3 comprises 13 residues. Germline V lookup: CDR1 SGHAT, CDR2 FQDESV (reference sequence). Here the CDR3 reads CASSLGPNNEQFF. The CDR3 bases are TGTGCCAGCAGCTTAGGGCCAAACAATGAGCAGTTCTTC. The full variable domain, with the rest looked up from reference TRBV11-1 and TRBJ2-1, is EAEVAQSPRYKITEKSQAVAFWCDPISGHATLYWYRQILGQGPELLVQFQDESVVDDSQLPKDRFSAERLKGVDSTLKIQPAELGDSAMYLCASSLGPNNEQFFGPGTRLTVL.

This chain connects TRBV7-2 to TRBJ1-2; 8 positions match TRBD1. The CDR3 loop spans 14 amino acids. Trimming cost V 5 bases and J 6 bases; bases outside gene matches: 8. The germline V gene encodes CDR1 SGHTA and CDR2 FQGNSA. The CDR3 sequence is CASSAPMTGDGYTF. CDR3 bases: TGTGCCAGCAGCGCCCCCATGACAGGGGATGGCTACACCTTC.

In DNA form, the CDR3 reads TGTGCCACCCAGATGGGGGGGAACACCGGGGAGCTGTTTTTT. It translates to CATQMGGNTGELFF. The chain links TRBV28 to TRBJ2-2, with D tentatively TRBD2 (6 bases). Between the trimmed V and J ends, which lost 10 bases and 1 base, there was a span of 13 bases. The CDR3 contains 14 residues. Germline V gene data show CDR1 as MDHEN and CDR2 as SYDVKM.

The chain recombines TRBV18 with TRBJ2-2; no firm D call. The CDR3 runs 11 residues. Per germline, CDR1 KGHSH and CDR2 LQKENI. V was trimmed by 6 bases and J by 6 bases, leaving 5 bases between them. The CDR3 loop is CASSPSGELFF. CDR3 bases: TGTGCCAGCTCCCCCTCCGGGGAGCTGTTTTTT.

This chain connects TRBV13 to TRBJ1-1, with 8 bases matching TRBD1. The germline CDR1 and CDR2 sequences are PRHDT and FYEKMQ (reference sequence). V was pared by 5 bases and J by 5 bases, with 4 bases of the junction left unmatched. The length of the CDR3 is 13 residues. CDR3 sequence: CASSAQGVTEAFF. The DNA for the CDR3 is TGTGCCAGCAGCGCACAGGGGGTAACTGAAGCTTTCTTT.

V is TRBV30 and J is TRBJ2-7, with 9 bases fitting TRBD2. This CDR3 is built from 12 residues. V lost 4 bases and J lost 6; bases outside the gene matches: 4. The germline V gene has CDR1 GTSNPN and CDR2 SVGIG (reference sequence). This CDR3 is CAWTLAGPEQYF. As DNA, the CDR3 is TGTGCCTGGACCCTAGCGGGACCCGAGCAGTACTTC.

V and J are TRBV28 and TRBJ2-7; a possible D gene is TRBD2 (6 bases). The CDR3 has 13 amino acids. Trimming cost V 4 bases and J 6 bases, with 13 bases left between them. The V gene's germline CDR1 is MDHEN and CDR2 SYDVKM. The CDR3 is CASSSGAGLEQYF. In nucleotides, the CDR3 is TGTGCCAGCAGTTCCGGGGCGGGGCTCGAGCAGTACTTC.

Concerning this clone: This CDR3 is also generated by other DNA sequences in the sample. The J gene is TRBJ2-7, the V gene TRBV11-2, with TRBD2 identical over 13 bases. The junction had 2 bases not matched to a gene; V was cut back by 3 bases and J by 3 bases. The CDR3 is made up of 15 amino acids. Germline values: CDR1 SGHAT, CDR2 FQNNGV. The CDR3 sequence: CASSLGLAGIYEQYF. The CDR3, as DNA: TGTGCCAGCAGCTTGGGACTAGCGGGGATCTACGAGCAGTACTTC.

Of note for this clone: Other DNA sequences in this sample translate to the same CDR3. The CDR3 DNA sequence: TGTGCCAGCAGTTACCAGGGCTCTGGAAACACCATATATTTT. Its translation: CASSYQGSGNTIYF. This chain joins TRBV6-5 and TRBJ1-3, with D possibly TRBD1 on 5 matching bases. V was pared by 2 bases and J by 0 bases, with 5 bases between. CDR3 length equals 14 residues. The germline V gene encodes CDR1 MNHEY and CDR2 SVGAGI.

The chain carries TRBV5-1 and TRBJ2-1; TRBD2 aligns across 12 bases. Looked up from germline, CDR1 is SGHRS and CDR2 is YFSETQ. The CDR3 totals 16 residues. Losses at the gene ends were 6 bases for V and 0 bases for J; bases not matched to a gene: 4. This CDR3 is CASNGLAGSSYNEQFF. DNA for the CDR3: TGCGCCAGCAACGGACTAGCGGGGAGCTCCTACAATGAGCAGTTCTTC.

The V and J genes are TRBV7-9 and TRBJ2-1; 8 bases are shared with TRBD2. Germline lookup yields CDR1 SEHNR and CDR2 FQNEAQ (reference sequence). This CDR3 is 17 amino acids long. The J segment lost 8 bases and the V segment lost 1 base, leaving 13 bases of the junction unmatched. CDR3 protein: CASSLGRYGTSGDEQFF. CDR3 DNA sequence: TGTGCCAGCAGCTTAGGAAGGTATGGGACTAGTGGCGATGAGCAGTTCTTC.

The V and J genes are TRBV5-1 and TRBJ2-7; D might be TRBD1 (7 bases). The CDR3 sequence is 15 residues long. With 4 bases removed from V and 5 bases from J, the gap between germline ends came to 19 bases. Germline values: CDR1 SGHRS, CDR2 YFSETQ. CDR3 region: CASSTGQEGQNEQYF. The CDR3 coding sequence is TGCGCCAGCAGCACTGGACAGGAGGGTCAGAACGAGCAGTACTTC.

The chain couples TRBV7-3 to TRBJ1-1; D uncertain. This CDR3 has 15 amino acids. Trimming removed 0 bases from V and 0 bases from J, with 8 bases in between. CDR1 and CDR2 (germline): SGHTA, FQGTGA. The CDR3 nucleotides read TGTGCCAGCAGCTTAACCAGCGGAATGAACACTGAAGCTTTCTTT. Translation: CASSLTSGMNTEAFF.

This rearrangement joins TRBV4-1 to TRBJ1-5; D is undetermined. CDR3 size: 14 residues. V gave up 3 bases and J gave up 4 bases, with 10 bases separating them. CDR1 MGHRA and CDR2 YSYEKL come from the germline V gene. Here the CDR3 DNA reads TGCGCCAGCAGCCAGTCACAGTTAAATCAGCCCCAGCATTTT. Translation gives CASSQSQLNQPQHF.

CDR3: CASSLSPGLLYEQYF. DNA of the CDR3: TGTGCCAGCAGCTTAAGTCCGGGACTCCTCTACGAGCAGTACTTC. V gene TRBV7-3 combines with J gene TRBJ2-7; weak D call: TRBD2 (6 bases). V was shortened by 1 base and J by 3 bases, with 13 bases between the two germline ends. The CDR3 loop spans 15 amino acids. Germline loops: CDR1 SGHTA, CDR2 FQGTGA.

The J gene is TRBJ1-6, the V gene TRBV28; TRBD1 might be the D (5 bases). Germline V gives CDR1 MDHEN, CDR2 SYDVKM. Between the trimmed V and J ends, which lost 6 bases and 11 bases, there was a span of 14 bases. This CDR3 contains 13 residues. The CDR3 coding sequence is TGTGCCAGCAGGCGACGGCCGGGGGCACCCCTCCACTTT. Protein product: CASRRRPGAPLHF.

CDR3 residues: CASAEGGNYGYTF. CDR3 nucleotides: TGCGCCAGCGCCGAAGGGGGAAACTATGGCTACACCTTC. The rearrangement joins TRBV10-2 to TRBJ1-2; TRBD1 might be the D (6 bases). V was clipped by 8 bases and J by 2 bases, with 12 bases between them. Germline lookup yields CDR1 WSHSY and CDR2 SAAADI. The CDR3 sequence is 13 residues long.

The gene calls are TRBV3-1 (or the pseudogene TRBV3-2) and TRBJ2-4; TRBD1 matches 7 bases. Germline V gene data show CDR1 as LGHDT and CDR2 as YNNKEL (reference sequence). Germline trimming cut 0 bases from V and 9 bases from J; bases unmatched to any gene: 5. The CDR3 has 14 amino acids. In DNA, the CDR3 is TGTGCCAGCAGCCAAGAACAGGGGTACAGCATTCAGTACTTC. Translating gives CASSQEQGYSIQYF.

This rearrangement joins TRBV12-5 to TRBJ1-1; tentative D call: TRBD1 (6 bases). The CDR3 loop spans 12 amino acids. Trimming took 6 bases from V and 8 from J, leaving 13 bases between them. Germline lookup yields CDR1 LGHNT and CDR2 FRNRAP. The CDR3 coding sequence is TGTGCTAGTGGCGGGGGGGCTCGAGAAGCTTTCTTT. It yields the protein CASGGGAREAFF.

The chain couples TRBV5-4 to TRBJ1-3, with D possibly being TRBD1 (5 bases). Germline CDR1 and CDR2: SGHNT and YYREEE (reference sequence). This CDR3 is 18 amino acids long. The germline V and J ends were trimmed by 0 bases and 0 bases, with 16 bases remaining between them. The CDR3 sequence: CASSLAEVTGTSGNTIYF. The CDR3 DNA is TGTGCCAGCAGCTTGGCCGAGGTAACAGGCACCTCTGGAAACACCATATATTTT.